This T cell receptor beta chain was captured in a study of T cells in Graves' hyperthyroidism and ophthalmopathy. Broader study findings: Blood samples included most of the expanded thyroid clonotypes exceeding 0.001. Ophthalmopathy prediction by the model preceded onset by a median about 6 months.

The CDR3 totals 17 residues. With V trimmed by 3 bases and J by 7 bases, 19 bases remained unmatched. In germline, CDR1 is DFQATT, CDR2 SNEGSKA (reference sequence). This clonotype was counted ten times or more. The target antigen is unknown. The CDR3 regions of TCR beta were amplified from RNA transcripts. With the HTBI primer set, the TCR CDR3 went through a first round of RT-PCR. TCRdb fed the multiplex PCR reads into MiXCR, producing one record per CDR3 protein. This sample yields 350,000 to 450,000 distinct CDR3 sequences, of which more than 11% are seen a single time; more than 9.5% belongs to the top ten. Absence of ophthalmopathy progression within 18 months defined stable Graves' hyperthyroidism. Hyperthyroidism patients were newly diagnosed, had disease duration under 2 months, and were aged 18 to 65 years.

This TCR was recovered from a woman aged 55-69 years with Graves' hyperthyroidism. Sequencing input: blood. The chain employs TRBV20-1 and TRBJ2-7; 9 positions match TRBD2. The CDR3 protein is CSASSWGRGLALVEQYF. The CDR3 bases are TGCAGTGCTAGCTCGTGGGGACGAGGACTAGCGCTTGTTGAGCAGTACTTC.